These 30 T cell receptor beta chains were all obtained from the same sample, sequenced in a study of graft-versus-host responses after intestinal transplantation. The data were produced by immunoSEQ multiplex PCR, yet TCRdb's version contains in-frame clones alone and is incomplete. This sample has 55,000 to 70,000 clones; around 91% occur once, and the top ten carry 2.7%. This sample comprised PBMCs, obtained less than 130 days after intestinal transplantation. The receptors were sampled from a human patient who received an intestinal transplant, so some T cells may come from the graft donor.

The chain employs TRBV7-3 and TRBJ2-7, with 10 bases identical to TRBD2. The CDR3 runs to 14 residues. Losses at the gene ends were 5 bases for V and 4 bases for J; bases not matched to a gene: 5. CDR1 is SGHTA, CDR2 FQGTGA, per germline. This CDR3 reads CASSLAGVGYEQYF. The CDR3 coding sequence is TGTGCCAGCAGCCTAGCGGGAGTCGGGTACGAGCAGTACTTC.

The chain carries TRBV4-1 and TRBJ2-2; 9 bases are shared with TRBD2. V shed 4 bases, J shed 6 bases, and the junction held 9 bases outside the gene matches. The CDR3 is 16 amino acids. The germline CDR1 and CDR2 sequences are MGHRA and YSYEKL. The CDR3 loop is CASSLTWTSEAGELFF. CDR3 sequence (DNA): TGCGCCAGCAGCCTTACTTGGACTAGCGAGGCCGGGGAGCTGTTTTTT.

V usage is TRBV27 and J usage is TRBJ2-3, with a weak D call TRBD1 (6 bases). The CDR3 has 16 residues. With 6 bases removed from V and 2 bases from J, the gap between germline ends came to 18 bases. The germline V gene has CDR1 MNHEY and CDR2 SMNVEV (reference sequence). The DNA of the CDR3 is TGTGCCAGCAGGACGCGACGGGACATTTTCACAGATACGCAGTATTTT. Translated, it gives CASRTRRDIFTDTQYF.

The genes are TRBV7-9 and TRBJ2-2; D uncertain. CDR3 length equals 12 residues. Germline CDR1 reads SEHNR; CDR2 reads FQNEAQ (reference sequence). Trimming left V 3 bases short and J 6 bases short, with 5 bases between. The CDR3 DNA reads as TGTGCCAGCAGCTTTAGCTCCGGGGAGCTGTTTTTT. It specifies CASSFSSGELFF.

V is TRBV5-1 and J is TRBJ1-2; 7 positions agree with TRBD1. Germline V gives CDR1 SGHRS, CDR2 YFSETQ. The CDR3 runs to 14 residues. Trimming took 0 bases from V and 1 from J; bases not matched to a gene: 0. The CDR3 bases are TGCGCCAGCAGCTTGGGGGACAGTAACTATGGCTACACCTTC. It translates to CASSLGDSNYGYTF.

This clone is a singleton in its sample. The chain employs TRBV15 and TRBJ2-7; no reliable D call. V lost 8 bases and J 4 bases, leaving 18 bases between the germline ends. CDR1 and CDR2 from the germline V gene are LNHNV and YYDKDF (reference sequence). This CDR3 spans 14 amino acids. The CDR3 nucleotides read TGTGCCACCCACTGGGCGAGTGGGGAATACGAGCAGTACTTC. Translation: CATHWASGEYEQYF.

The CDR3 DNA reads TGTGCCAGCAGTGGACTAGCGAACACAGATACGCAGTATTTT. Translated, it gives CASSGLANTDTQYF. The chain combines TRBV2 with TRBJ2-3, with 8 bases identical to TRBD2. After removal of 4 bases from V and 2 bases from J, the junction contained 2 bases not matched to a gene. The CDR3 runs 14 residues. Germline lookup yields CDR1 SNHLY and CDR2 FYNNEI.

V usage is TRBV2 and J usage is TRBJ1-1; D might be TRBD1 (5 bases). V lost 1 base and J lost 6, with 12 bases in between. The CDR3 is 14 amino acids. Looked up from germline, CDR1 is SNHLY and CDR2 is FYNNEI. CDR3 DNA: TGTGCCAGCAGTGAAGTCCCGGGGCCCGCTGAAGCTTTCTTT. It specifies CASSEVPGPAEAFF.

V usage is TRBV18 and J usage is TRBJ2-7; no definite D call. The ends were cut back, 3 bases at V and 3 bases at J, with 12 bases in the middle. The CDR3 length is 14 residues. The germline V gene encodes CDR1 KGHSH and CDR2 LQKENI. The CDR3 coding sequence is TGTGCCAGCTCACCCTACGTGACGAACTACGAGCAGTACTTC. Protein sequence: CASSPYVTNYEQYF. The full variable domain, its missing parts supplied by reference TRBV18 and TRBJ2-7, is NAGVMQNPRHLVRRRGQEARLRCSPMKGHSHVYWYRQLPEEGLKFMVYLQKENIIDESGMPKERFSAEFPKEGPSILRIQQVVRGDSAAYFCASSPYVTNYEQYFGPGTRLTVT.

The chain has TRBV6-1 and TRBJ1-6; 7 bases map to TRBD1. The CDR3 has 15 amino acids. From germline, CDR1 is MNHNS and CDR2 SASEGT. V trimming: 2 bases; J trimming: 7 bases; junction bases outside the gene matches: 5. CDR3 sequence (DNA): TGTGCCAGCAGTGAACGGGCAGGGGGAAATTCACCCCTCCACTTT. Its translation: CASSERAGGNSPLHF.

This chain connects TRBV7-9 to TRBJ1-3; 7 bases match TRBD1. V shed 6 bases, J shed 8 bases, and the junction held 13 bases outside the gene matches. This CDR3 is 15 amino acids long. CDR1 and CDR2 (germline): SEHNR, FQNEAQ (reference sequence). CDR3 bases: TGTGCCAGCAGAACCTCCCGGGACAGTTTGGACACCATATATTTT. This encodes CASRTSRDSLDTIYF.

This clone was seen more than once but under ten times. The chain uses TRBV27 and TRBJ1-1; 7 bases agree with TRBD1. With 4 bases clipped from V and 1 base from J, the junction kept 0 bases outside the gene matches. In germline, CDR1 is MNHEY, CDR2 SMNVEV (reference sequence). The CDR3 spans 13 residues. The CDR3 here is CASSWTGNTEAFF. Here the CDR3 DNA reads TGTGCCAGCAGTTGGACAGGGAACACTGAAGCTTTCTTT.

The DNA for the CDR3 is TGTGCCAGCAGCCGAGACAGTCTCAATCAGCCCCAGCATTTT. This translates into CASSRDSLNQPQHF. This chain joins TRBV7-9 and TRBJ1-5; perhaps TRBD1 as D (5 bases). The V end was cut by 5 bases, the J end by 3 bases, with 11 bases between. Germline lookup yields CDR1 SEHNR and CDR2 FQNEAQ (reference sequence). The CDR3 has 14 residues.

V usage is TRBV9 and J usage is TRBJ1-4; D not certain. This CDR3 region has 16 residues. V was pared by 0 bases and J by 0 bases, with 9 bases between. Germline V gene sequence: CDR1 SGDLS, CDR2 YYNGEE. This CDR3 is CASSVAAHTTNEKLFF. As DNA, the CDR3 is TGTGCCAGCAGCGTAGCGGCTCATACAACTAATGAAAAACTGTTTTTT.

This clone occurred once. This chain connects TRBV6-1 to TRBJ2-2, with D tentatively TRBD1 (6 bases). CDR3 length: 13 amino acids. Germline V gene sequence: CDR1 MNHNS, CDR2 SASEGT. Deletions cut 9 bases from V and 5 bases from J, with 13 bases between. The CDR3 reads CASRDTSTGELFF. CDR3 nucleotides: TGTGCCAGTCGGGACACCTCGACCGGGGAGCTGTTTTTT.

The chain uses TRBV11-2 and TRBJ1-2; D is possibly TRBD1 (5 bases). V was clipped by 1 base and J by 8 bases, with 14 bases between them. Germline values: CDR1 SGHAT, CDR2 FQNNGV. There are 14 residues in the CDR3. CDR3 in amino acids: CASSLGTLPEGYTF. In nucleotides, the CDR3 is TGTGCCAGCAGCTTAGGGACATTGCCGGAGGGCTACACCTTC.

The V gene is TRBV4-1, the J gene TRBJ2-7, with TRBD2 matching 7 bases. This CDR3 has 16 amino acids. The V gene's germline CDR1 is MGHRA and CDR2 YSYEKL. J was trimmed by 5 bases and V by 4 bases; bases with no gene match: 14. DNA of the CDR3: TGCGCCAGCAGCCGAGCCCTAGCGGCGTCTCGGGACGAGCAGTACTTC. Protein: CASSRALAASRDEQYF.

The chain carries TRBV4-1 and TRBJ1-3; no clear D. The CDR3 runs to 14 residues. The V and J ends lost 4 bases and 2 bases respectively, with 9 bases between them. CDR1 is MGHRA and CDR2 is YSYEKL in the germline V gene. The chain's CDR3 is CASSLAFTGNTIYF. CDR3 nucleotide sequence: TGCGCCAGCAGCCTTGCCTTTACTGGAAACACCATATATTTT.

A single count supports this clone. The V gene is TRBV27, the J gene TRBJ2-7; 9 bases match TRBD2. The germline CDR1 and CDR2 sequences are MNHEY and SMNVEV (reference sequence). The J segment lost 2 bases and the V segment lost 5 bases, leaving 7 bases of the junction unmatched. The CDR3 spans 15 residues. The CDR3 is CASSPQREVAYEQYF. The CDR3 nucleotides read TGTGCCAGCAGTCCCCAGCGGGAGGTTGCCTACGAGCAGTACTTC.

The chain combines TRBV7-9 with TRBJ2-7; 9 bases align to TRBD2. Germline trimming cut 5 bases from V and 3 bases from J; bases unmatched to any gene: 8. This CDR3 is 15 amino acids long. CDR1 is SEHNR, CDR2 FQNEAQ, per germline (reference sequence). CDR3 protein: CASSNPSGILYEQYF. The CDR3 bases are TGTGCCAGCAGCAATCCTAGCGGGATTCTCTACGAGCAGTACTTC.

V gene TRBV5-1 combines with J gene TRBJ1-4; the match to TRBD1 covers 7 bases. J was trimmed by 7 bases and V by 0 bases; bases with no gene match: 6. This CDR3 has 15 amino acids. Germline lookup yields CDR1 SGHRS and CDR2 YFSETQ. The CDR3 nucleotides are TGCGCCAGCAGCTTGGGATACAGGGGAAGTGAAAAACTGTTTTTT. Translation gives CASSLGYRGSEKLFF.

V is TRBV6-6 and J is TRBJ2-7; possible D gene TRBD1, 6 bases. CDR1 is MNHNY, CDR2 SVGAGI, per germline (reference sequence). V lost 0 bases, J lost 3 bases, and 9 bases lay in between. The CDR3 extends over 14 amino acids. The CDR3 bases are TGTGCCAGCAGTTACTCGGGGGCGGTCTACGAGCAGTACTTC. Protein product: CASSYSGAVYEQYF.

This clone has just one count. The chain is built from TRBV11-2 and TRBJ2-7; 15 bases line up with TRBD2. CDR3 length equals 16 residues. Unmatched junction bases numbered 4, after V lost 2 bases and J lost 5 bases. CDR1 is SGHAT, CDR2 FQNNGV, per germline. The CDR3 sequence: CASSLWTSGRVNEQYF. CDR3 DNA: TGTGCCAGCAGCTTATGGACTAGCGGGAGGGTAAACGAGCAGTACTTC.

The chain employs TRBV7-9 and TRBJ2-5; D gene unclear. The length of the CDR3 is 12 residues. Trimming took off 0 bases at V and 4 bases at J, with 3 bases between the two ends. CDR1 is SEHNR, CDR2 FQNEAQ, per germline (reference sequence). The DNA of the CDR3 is TGTGCCAGCAGCTTAGCCGGAGAGACCCAGTACTTC. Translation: CASSLAGETQYF.

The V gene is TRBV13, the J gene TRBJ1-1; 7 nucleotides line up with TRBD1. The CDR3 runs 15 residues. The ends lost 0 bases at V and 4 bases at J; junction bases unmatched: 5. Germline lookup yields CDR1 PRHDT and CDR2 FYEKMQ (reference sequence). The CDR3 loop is CASSLGQGRVTEAFF. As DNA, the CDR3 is TGTGCCAGCAGCTTAGGACAGGGGAGAGTCACTGAAGCTTTCTTT.

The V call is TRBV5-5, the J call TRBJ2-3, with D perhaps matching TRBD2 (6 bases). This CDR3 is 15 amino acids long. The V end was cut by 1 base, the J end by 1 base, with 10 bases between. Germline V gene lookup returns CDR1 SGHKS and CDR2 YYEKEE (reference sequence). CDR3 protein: CASSLPGVRTDTQYF. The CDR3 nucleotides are TGTGCCAGCAGCTTGCCGGGAGTTCGCACAGATACGCAGTATTTT.

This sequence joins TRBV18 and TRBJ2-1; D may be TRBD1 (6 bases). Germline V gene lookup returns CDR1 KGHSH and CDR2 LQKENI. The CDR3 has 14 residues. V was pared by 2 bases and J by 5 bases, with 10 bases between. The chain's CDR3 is CASSPGQYNNEQFF. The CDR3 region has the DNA TGTGCCAGCTCACCAGGACAGTACAACAATGAGCAGTTCTTC.

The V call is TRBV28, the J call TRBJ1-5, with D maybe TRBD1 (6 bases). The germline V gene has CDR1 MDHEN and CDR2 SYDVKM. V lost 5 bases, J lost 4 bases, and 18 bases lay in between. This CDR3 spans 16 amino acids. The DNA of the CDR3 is TGTGCCAGCAGTCCCCCGGGGACAATAGTTAATCAGCCCCAGCATTTT. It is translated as CASSPPGTIVNQPQHF.

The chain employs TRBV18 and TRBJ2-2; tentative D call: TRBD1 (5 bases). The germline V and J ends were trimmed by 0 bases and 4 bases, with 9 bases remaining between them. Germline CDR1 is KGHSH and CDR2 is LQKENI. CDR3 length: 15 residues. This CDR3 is CASSPPIGATGELFF. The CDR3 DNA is TGTGCCAGCTCACCACCGATAGGGGCCACCGGGGAGCTGTTTTTT.

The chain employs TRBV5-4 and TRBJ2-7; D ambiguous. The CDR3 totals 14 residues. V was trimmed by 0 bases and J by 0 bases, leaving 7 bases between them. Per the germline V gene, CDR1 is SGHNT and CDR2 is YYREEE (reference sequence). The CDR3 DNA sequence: TGTGCCAGCAGCTTGGGCTCCTACTCCTACGAGCAGTACTTC. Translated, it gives CASSLGSYSYEQYF.